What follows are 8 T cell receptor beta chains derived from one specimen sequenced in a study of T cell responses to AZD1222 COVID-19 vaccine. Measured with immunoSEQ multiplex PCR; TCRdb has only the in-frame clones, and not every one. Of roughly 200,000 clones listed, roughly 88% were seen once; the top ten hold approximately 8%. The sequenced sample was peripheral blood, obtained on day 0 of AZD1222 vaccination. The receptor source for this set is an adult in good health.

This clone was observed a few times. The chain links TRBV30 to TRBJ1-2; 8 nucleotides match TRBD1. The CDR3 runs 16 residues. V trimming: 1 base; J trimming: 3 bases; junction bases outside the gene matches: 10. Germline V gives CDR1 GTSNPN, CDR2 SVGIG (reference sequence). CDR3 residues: CAWSEGWQGADYGYTF. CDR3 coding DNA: TGTGCCTGGAGTGAGGGTTGGCAGGGGGCGGACTATGGCTACACCTTC.

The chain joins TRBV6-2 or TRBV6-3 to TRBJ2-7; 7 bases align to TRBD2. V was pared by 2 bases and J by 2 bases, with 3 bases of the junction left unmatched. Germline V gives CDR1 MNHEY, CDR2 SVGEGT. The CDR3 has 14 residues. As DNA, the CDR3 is TGTGCCAGCAGTTACCGGGGGGACGCCTACGAGCAGTACTTC. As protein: CASSYRGDAYEQYF.

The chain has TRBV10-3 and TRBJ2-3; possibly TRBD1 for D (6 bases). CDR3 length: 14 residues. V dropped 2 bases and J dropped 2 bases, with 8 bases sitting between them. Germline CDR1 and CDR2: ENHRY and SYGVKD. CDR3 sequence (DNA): TGTGCCATCAGTGAGGGACAGATCACAGATACGCAGTATTTT. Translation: CAISEGQITDTQYF.

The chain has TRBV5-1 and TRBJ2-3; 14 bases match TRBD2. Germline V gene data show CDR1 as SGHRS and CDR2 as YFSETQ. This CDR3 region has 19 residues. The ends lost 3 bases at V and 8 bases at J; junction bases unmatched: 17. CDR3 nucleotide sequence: TGCGCCAGCAGCTCCCCAGGACAGGCGGGACTAGCGGGGGTCGTTACGCAGTATTTT. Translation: CASSSPGQAGLAGVVTQYF.

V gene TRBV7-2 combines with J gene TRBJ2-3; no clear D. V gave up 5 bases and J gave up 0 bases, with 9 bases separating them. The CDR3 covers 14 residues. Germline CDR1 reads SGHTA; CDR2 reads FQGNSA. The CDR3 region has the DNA TGTGCCAGCAGCCCCTATGGGAGCACAGATACGCAGTATTTT. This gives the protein CASSPYGSTDTQYF.

The CDR3 bases are TGCGCCAGCAGTCAAATGGGAGCCAAAAACATTCAGTACTTC. Its protein is CASSQMGAKNIQYF. The chain couples TRBV5-1 to TRBJ2-4; no firm D call. CDR1 and CDR2 from the germline V gene are SGHRS and YFSETQ. V lost 5 bases, J lost 0 bases, and 9 bases lay in between. There are 14 residues in the CDR3.

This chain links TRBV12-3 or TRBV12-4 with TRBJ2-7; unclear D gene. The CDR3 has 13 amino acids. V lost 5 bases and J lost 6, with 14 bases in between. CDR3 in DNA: TGTGCCAGCAGTCCGTCCCTTTATGCCGAGCAGTACTTC. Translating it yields CASSPSLYAEQYF.

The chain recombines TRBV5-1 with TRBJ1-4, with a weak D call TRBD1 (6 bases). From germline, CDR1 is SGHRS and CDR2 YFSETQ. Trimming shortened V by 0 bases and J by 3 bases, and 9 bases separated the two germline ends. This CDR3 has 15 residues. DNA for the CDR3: TGCGCCAGCAGCTTGGCGGGGGCTGCTAATGAAAAACTGTTTTTT. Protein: CASSLAGAANEKLFF.